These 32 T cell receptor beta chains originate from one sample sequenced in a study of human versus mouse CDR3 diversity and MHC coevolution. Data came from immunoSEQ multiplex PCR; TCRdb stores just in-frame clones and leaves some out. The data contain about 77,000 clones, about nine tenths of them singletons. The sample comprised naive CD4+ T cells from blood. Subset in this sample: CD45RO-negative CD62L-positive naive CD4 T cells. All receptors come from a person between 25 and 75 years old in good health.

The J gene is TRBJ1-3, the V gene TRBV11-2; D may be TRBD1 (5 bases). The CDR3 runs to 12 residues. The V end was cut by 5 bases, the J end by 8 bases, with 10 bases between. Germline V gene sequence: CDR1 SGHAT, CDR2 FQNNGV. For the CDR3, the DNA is TGTGCCAGCAGCCCCGGGGGAGACACCATATATTTT. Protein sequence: CASSPGGDTIYF.

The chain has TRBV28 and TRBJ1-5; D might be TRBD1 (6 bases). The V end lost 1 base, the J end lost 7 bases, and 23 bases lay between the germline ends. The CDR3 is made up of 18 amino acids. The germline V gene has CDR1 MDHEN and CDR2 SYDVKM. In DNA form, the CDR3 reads TGTGCCAGCAGTTTATTGGGACAAGGAAGGTCGGTGATACAGCCCCAGCATTTT. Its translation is CASSLLGQGRSVIQPQHF.

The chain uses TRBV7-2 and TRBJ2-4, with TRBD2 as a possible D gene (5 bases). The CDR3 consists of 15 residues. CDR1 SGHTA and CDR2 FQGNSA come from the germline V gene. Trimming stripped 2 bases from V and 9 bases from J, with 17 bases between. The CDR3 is CASSLSSLAGGIQYF. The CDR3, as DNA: TGTGCCAGCAGCTTATCGAGCCTAGCAGGTGGCATTCAGTACTTC.

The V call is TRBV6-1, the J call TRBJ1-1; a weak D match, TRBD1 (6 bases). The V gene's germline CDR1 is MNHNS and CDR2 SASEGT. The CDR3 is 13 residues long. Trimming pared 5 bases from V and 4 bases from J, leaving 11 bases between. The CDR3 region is CASSHRVGTEAFF. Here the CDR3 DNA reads TGTGCCAGCAGTCACAGGGTCGGCACTGAAGCTTTCTTT.

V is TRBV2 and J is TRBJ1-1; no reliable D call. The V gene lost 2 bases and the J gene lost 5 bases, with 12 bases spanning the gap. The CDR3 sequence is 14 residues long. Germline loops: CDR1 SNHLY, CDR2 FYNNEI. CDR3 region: CASSEPPRTTEAFF. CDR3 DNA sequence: TGTGCCAGCAGTGAACCCCCCAGGACTACTGAAGCTTTCTTT.

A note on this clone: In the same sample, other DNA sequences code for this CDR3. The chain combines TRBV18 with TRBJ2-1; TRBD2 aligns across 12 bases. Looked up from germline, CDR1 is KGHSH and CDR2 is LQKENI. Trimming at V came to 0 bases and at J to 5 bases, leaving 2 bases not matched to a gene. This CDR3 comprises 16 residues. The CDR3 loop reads CASSPPGLAGNNEQFF. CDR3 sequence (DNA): TGTGCCAGCTCACCACCCGGACTAGCGGGGAACAATGAGCAGTTCTTC.

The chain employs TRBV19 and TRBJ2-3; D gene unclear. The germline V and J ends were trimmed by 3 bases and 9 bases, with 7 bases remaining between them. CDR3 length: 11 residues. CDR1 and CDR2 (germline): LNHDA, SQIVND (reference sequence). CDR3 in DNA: TGTGCCAGTAGTATTGCAGGAACGCAGTATTTT. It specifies CASSIAGTQYF. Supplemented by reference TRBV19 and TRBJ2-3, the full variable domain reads DGGITQSPKYLFRKEGQNVTLSCEQNLNHDAMYWYRQDPGQGLRLIYYSQIVNDFQKGDIAEGYSVSREKKESFPLTVTSAQKNPTAFYLCASSIAGTQYFGPGTRLTVL.

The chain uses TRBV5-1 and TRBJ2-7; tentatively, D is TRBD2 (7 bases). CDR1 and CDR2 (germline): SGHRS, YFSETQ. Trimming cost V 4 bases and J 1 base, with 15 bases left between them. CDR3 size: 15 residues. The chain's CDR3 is CASSPGGQLSYEQYF. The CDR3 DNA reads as TGCGCCAGCAGCCCGGGAGGACAGTTATCCTACGAGCAGTACTTC.

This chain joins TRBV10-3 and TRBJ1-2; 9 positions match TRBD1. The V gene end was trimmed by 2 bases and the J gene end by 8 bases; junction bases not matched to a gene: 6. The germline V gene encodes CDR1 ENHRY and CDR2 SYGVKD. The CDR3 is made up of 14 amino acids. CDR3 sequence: CAISETGGAGGYTF. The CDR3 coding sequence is TGTGCCATCAGTGAGACAGGGGGCGCGGGGGGCTACACCTTC.

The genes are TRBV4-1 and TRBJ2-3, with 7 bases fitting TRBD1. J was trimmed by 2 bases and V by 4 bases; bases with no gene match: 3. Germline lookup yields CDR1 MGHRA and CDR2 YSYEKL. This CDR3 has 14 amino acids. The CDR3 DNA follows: TGCGCCAGCAGCCCCGGACAGGCCACAGATACGCAGTATTTT. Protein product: CASSPGQATDTQYF.

CDR3 in amino acids: CASTNGWYGYTF. Here the CDR3 DNA reads TGTGCCAGCACCAACGGGTGGTATGGCTACACCTTC. J is TRBJ1-2 and V is TRBV28; D not resolved. The CDR3 spans 12 residues. Trimming removed 7 bases from V and 5 bases from J, with 11 bases in between. The germline CDR1 and CDR2 sequences are MDHEN and SYDVKM.

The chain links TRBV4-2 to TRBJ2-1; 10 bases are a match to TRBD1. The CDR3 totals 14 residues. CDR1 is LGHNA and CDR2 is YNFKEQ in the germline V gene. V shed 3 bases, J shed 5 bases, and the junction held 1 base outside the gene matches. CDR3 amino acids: CASSQGQGNNEQFF. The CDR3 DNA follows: TGTGCCAGCAGCCAGGGACAGGGGAACAATGAGCAGTTCTTC.

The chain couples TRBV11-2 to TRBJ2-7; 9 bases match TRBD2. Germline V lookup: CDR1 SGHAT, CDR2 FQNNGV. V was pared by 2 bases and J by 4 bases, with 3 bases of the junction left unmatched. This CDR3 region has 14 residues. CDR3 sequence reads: CASSLLAGTYEQYF. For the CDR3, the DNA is TGTGCCAGCAGCTTACTAGCGGGAACATACGAGCAGTACTTC.

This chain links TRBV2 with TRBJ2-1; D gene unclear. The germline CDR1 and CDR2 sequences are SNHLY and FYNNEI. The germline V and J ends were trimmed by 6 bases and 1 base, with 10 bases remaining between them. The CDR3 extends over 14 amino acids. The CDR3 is CASSLLGSYNEQFF. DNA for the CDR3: TGTGCCAGCAGCCTCCTAGGATCCTACAATGAGCAGTTCTTC.

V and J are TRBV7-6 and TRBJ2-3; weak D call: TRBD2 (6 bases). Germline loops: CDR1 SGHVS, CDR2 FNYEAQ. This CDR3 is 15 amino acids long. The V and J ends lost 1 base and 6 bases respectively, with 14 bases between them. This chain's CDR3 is CASSLGRGVPDTQYF. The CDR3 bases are TGTGCCAGCAGCTTAGGGCGGGGCGTACCGGATACGCAGTATTTT.

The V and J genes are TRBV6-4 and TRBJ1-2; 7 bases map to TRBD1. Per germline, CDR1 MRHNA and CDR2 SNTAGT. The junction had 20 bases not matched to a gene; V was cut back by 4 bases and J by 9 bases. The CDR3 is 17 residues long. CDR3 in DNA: TGTGCCAGCAGTGCTCAACCAACCGGGACAGCCTACACGCGCTACACCTTC. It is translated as CASSAQPTGTAYTRYTF.

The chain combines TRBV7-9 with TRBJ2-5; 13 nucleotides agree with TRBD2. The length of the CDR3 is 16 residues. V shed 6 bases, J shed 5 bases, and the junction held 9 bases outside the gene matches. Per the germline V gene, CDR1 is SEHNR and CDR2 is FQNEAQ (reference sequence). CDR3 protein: CASSHTGTSGMETQYF. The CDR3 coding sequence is TGTGCCAGCAGTCATACCGGGACTAGCGGGATGGAGACCCAGTACTTC.

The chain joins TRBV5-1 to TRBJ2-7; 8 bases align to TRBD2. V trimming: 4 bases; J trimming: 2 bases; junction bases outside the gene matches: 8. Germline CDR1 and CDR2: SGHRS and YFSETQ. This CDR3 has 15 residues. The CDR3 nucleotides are TGCGCCAGCAGCCCCCCGGCGGGGGGAACCTACGAGCAGTACTTC. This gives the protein CASSPPAGGTYEQYF.

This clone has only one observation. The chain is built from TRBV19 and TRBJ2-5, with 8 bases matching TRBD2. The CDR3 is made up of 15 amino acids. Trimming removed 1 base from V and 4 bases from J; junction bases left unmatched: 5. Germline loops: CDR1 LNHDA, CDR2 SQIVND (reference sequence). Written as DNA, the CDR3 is TGTGCCAGTAGTATAGCGGGAGGGGCGTCAGAGACCCAGTACTTC. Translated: CASSIAGGASETQYF.

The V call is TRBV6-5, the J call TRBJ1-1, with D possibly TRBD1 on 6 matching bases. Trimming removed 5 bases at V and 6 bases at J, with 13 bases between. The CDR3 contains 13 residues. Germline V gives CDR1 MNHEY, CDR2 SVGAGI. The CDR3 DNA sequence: TGTGCCAGCAGTACAGGGCAGGGCGCTGAAGCTTTCTTT. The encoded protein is CASSTGQGAEAFF.

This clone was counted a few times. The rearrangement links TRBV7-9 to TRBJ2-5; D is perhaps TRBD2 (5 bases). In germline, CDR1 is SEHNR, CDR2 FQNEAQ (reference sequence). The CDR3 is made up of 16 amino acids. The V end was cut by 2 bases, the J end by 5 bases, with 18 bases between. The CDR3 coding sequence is TGTGCCAGCAGCTTACCAGCGGACGCTCCACGGGAGACCCAGTACTTC. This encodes CASSLPADAPRETQYF.

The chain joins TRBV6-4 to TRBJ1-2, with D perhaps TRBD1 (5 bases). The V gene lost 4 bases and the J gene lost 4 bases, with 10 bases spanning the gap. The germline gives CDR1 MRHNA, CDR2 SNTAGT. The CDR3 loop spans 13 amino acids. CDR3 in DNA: TGTGCCAGCAGTGCGACAGCCTTCTATGGCTACACCTTC. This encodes CASSATAFYGYTF.

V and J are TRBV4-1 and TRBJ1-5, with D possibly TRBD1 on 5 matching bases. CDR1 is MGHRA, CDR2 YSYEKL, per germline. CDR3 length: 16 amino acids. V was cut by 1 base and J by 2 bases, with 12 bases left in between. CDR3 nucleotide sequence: TGCGCCAGCAGCCAAGTACGGGGCGGGGGCAATCAGCCCCAGCATTTT. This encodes CASSQVRGGGNQPQHF.

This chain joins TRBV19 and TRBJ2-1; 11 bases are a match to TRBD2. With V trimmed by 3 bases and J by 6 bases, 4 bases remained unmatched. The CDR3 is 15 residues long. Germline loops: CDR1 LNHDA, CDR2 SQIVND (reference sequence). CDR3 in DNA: TGTGCCAGTAGTATCCTAGCGGGAGGAGGCAATGAGCAGTTCTTC. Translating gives CASSILAGGGNEQFF. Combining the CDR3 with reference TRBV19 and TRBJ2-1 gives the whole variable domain DGGITQSPKYLFRKEGQNVTLSCEQNLNHDAMYWYRQDPGQGLRLIYYSQIVNDFQKGDIAEGYSVSREKKESFPLTVTSAQKNPTAFYLCASSILAGGGNEQFFGPGTRLTVL.

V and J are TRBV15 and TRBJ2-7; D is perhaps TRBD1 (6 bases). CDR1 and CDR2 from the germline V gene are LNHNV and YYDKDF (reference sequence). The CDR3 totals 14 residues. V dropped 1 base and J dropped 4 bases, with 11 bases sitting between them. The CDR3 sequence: CATSRGDRSYEQYF. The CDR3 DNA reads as TGTGCCACCAGCAGAGGAGACAGGAGTTACGAGCAGTACTTC. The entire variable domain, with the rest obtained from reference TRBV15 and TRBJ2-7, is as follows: DAMVIQNPRYQVTQFGKPVTLSCSQTLNHNVMYWYQQKSSQAPKLLFHYYDKDFNNEADTPDNFQSRRPNTSFCFLDIRSPGLGDTAMYLCATSRGDRSYEQYFGPGTRLTVT.

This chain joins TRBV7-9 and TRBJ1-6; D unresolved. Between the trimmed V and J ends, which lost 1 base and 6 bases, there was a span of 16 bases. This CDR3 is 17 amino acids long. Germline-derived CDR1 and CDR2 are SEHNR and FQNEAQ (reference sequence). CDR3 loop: CASSLGNLGGLNSPLHF. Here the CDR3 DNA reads TGTGCCAGCAGCTTAGGTAATTTAGGCGGCCTTAATTCACCCCTCCACTTT.

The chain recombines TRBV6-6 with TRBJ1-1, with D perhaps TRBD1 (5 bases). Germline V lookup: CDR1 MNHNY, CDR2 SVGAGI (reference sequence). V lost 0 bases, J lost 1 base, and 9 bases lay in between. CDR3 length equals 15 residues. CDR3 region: CASSYSRGQNTEAFF. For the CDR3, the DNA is TGTGCCAGCAGTTACTCGCGGGGCCAGAACACTGAAGCTTTCTTT.

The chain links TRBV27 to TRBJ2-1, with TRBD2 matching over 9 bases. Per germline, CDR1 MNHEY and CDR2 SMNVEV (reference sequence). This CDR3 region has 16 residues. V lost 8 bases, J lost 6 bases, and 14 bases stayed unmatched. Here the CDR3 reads CASCLTLGLALNEQFF. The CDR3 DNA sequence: TGTGCCAGCTGCCTAACCTTGGGACTAGCTCTCAATGAGCAGTTCTTC.

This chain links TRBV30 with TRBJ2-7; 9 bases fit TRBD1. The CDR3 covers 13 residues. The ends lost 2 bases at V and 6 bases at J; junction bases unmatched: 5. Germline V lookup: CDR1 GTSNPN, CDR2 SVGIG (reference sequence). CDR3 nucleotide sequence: TGTGCCTGGAGTACGACAGGGGGGGCCGAGCAGTACTTC. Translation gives CAWSTTGGAEQYF.

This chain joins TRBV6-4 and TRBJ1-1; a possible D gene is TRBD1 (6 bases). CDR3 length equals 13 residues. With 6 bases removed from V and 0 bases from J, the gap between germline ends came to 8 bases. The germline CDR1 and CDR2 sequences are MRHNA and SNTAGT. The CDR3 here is CASSAGVNTEAFF. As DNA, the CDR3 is TGTGCCAGCAGCGCAGGGGTGAACACTGAAGCTTTCTTT.

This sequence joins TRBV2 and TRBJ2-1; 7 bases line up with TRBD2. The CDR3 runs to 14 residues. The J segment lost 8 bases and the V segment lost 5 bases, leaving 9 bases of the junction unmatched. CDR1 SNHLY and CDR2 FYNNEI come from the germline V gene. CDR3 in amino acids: CASSTSEKVYEQFF. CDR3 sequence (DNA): TGTGCCAGCAGTACTAGCGAAAAAGTCTATGAGCAGTTCTTC.

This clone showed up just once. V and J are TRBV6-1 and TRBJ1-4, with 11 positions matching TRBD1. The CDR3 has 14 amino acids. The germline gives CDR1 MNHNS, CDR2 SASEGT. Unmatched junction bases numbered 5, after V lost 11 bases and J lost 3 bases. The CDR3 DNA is TGTGCCCTCGGACAGGGGGCGGCTAATGAAAAACTGTTTTTT. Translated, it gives CALGQGAANEKLFF.